These T cell receptor beta chains were read from a single sample in a study of blood T cell repertoires in COVID-19. This table comes from immunoSEQ multiplex PCR, and its TCRdb copy is limited to in-frame clones, with some not included. This sample yields some 120,000 clones, of which about 81% are seen a single time; roughly 7.9% belongs to the top ten. The specimen sequenced was peripheral blood. Source of these receptors: an older man with acute or convalescent COVID-19. Each CDR3 is given with its conserved first and last residue. The D gene is left open where the match is weak. The size entry is marked missing in some rows and otherwise reads once, few, many or a size class.

V gene	clone size	D gene	J gene	CDR3 protein	CDR3 DNA
TRBV28	-	TRBD1	TRBJ1-3	CASSSPPGQGANTIYF	TGTGCCAGCAGTTCCCCCCCCGGACAGGGGGCGAACACCATATATTTT
TRBV19	-	-	TRBJ1-1	CASTRPDTAGEAFF	TGTGCCAGCACACGACCCGACACCGCTGGGGAAGCTTTCTTT
TRBV5-8	-	-	TRBJ1-4	CASSLGTGKNEKLFF	TGTGCCAGCAGCTTGGGGACGGGAAAGAATGAAAAACTGTTTTTT
TRBV5-8	-	TRBD2	TRBJ2-7	CASRQQQRGGEQYF	TGTGCCAGCAGACAGCAACAGCGGGGAGGCGAGCAGTACTTC
TRBV5-1	-	TRBD1	TRBJ1-1	CASSTDRGRMAFF	TGCGCCAGCAGCACGGACAGGGGGCGCATGGCTTTCTTT
TRBV11-1	-	TRBD2	TRBJ2-7	CASSFSPAGGTYEQYF	TGTGCCAGCAGCTTCTCGCCGGCGGGGGGCACCTACGAGCAGTACTTC
TRBV15	-	TRBD1	TRBJ1-5	CATGDRVGIGQPQHF	TGTGCCACAGGGGACAGGGTCGGAATTGGACAGCCCCAGCATTTT
TRBV6-4	-	TRBD2	TRBJ2-1	CASSDSGGGRINEQFF	TGTGCCAGCAGTGACTCCGGCGGGGGGCGTATCAATGAGCAGTTCTTC
TRBV2	-	TRBD1	TRBJ2-3	CASSEAIGTGVDTQYF	TGTGCCAGCAGTGAAGCGATCGGGACAGGGGTGGATACGCAGTATTTT
TRBV5-5	-	TRBD1	TRBJ1-2	CASSQLGTGMIRTGTF	TGTGCCAGCAGCCAACTGGGGACAGGGATGATACGAACGGGCACCTTC
TRBV29-1	-	TRBD2	TRBJ2-1	CSVVAPGLAGGGSYNEQFF	TGCAGCGTTGTGGCCCCGGGACTAGCGGGAGGGGGGTCCTACAATGAGCAGTTCTTC
TRBV6-5	-	TRBD1	TRBJ2-7	CASSYATGQGYEQYF	TGTGCCAGCAGTTACGCCACGGGACAGGGTTACGAGCAGTACTTC
TRBV5-8	-	TRBD2	TRBJ2-1	CATERGKTDEQFF	TGTGCCACCGAGCGGGGAAAAACCGATGAGCAGTTCTTC
TRBV28	-	TRBD1	TRBJ1-5	CASSPPDRVNQPQHF	TGTGCCAGCAGTCCCCCAGACAGGGTCAATCAGCCCCAGCATTTT
TRBV5-1	-	-	TRBJ1-1	CASSLAGGGTEAFF	TGCGCCAGCAGCTTGGCGGGGGGAGGGACTGAAGCTTTCTTT
TRBV28	few	TRBD1	TRBJ1-1	CASSGTARGKNTEAFF	TGTGCCAGCAGTGGGACAGCGAGGGGGAAGAACACTGAAGCTTTCTTT
TRBV7-3	-	-	TRBJ1-6	CASSVDNSPLHF	TGTGCCAGCTCTGTCGATAATTCACCCCTCCACTTT
TRBV6-6	-	TRBD1	TRBJ1-1	CASVPWTGGTEAFF	TGTGCCAGCGTACCTTGGACAGGGGGCACTGAAGCTTTCTTT
TRBV11-3	few	-	TRBJ2-7	CASSLRPGESYEQYF	TGTGCCAGCAGCTTACGTCCGGGGGAATCCTACGAGCAGTACTTC